Below are 29 T cell receptor beta chains sequenced from a single sample in a study of blood T cell repertoires in COVID-19 (dated by TCRdb to about 2020). The library was made by the immunoSEQ multiplex PCR assay. What TCRdb holds here is the immuneACCESS table cut down to in-frame rearrangements. Part of the clones is not present; checked against another copy, under half of the missing clones reflect an unresolved V gene, and the others are unexplained. Across this sample there are approximately 280,000 clones, with around 85% seen only once. Roughly 1.5% of the sample is taken by the ten largest. Sequencing used peripheral blood. Receptors were obtained from a human donor with COVID-19, enrolled during active disease. The donor label of this sample is uncertain.

This chain links TRBV24-1 with TRBJ2-3; 8 bases agree with TRBD2. V gave up 2 bases and J gave up 0 bases; unmatched junction bases: 3. The germline CDR1 and CDR2 sequences are KGHDR and SFDVKD. The CDR3 runs to 16 residues. CDR3 sequence reads: CATSDSTSGSTDTQYF. For the CDR3, the DNA is TGTGCCACCAGTGATTCCACTAGCGGTAGCACAGATACGCAGTATTTT.

This chain joins TRBV20-1 and TRBJ1-2, with 8 bases matching TRBD1. Unmatched junction bases numbered 11, after V lost 3 bases and J lost 2 bases. The V gene's germline CDR1 is DFQATT and CDR2 SNEGSKA (reference sequence). This CDR3 region has 16 residues. CDR3 sequence: CSASKMGQAPNYGYTF. For the CDR3, the DNA is TGCAGTGCTAGTAAAATGGGACAGGCCCCCAACTATGGCTACACCTTC.

V usage is TRBV10-3 and J usage is TRBJ2-5; D unclear. Germline values: CDR1 ENHRY, CDR2 SYGVKD. Trimming removed 2 bases from V and 3 bases from J, with 7 bases in between. This CDR3 comprises 13 residues. The CDR3 sequence: CAISESEKETQYF. The CDR3 DNA reads as TGTGCCATCAGTGAGAGCGAGAAAGAGACCCAGTACTTC.

V is TRBV29-1 and J is TRBJ2-3; maybe TRBD2 (6 bases). The V end lost 4 bases, the J end lost 1 base, and 15 bases lay between the germline ends. The CDR3 is made up of 15 amino acids. From germline, CDR1 is SQVTM and CDR2 ANQGSEA. CDR3 nucleotides: TGCAGCGTTGGGGGGGTGAGAGTAGGCACAGATACGCAGTATTTT. Translating gives CSVGGVRVGTDTQYF.

The genes are TRBV28 and TRBJ2-1, with D unresolved. The CDR3 is made up of 14 amino acids. Germline CDR1 MDHEN, CDR2 SYDVKM. Trimming left V 2 bases short and J 7 bases short, with 12 bases between. CDR3 in DNA: TGTGCCAGCAGTTTAATGGCCAGTTCAAATGAGCAGTTCTTC. Protein: CASSLMASSNEQFF.

V gene TRBV4-1 combines with J gene TRBJ2-1; 11 nucleotides line up with TRBD2. J was trimmed by 1 base and V by 0 bases; bases with no gene match: 5. The CDR3 runs 18 residues. CDR1 MGHRA and CDR2 YSYEKL come from the germline V gene. The CDR3 sequence: CASSQEPTSGVSYNEQFF. In nucleotides, the CDR3 is TGCGCCAGCAGCCAAGAACCGACTAGCGGGGTTTCCTACAATGAGCAGTTCTTC.

The chain joins TRBV3-1 (or the pseudogene TRBV3-2) to TRBJ1-2; possible D gene TRBD1, 6 bases. The CDR3 contains 14 residues. The V gene's germline CDR1 is LGHDT and CDR2 YNNKEL (reference sequence). V shed 6 bases and J shed 5 bases, with 16 bases lying between them. For the CDR3, the DNA is TGTGCCAGCAGTCTTACAGGGACCGGTTATGGCTACACCTTC. Its translation is CASSLTGTGYGYTF.

The rearrangement joins TRBV5-1 to TRBJ2-1; 7 bases are a match to TRBD2. The J segment lost 7 bases and the V segment lost 0 bases, leaving 4 bases of the junction unmatched. Germline V gene data show CDR1 as SGHRS and CDR2 as YFSETQ. This CDR3 comprises 14 residues. In DNA, the CDR3 is TGCGCCAGCAGCTTGGCGGCGGGAGTAAATGAGCAGTTCTTC. It is translated as CASSLAAGVNEQFF.

The chain recombines TRBV6-6 with TRBJ2-5; 9 bases map to TRBD2. The germline V gene encodes CDR1 MNHNY and CDR2 SVGAGI (reference sequence). V lost 5 bases, J lost 5 bases, and 6 bases stayed unmatched. The CDR3 sequence is 14 residues long. CDR3 region: CASSRLAEGETQYF. CDR3 nucleotide sequence: TGTGCCAGCAGTCGACTAGCGGAGGGGGAGACCCAGTACTTC.

This rearrangement joins TRBV7-3 to TRBJ2-2; 7 positions match TRBD2. V lost 8 bases to trimming and J lost 0 bases; unmatched junction nucleotides: 6. The CDR3 covers 15 residues. Germline assignment: CDR1 SGHTA and CDR2 FQGTGA. The CDR3 protein is CASQTSLANTGELFF. The CDR3, as DNA: TGTGCCAGCCAGACTAGCCTCGCGAACACCGGGGAGCTGTTTTTT.

The rearrangement links TRBV19 to TRBJ1-5; no clear D gene. The CDR3 extends over 15 amino acids. Germline V gives CDR1 LNHDA, CDR2 SQIVND (reference sequence). V was clipped by 7 bases and J by 7 bases, with 20 bases between them. The CDR3 nucleotides read TGTGCCAGTAACGCCCCCCGGGAGAGAAGACAGCCCCAGCATTTT. It specifies CASNAPRERRQPQHF.

This sequence joins TRBV5-1 and TRBJ2-3; possible D gene TRBD2, 6 bases. Germline V gene sequence: CDR1 SGHRS, CDR2 YFSETQ. The CDR3 totals 14 residues. V was trimmed by 4 bases and J by 5 bases, leaving 14 bases between them. DNA for the CDR3: TGCGCCAGCAGCCGGGACTTCCCCGGAGATACGCAGTATTTT. Its translation: CASSRDFPGDTQYF.

This clone was seen a handful of times. This sequence joins TRBV5-4 and TRBJ1-1; D not certain. The CDR3 consists of 13 residues. Germline V gives CDR1 SGHNT, CDR2 YYREEE (reference sequence). V lost 6 bases to trimming and J lost 5 bases, with 14 bases between them. CDR3 nucleotide sequence: TGTGCCAGCACCATTGGGCCCCGAACTGAAGCTTTCTTT. The encoded protein is CASTIGPRTEAFF.

This chain links TRBV3-1 (or the pseudogene TRBV3-2) with TRBJ1-1; TRBD1 matches at 7 bases. J was trimmed by 1 base and V by 3 bases; bases with no gene match: 2. The germline V gene encodes CDR1 LGHDT and CDR2 YNNKEL (reference sequence). The CDR3 contains 14 residues. The CDR3 protein is CASSHQGGNTEAFF. The CDR3 DNA follows: TGTGCCAGCAGCCACCAGGGGGGGAACACTGAAGCTTTCTTT.

The chain combines TRBV2 with TRBJ2-5; TRBD1 agrees at 9 bases. Germline-derived CDR1 and CDR2 are SNHLY and FYNNEI. This CDR3 has 15 residues. J was trimmed by 5 bases and V by 6 bases; bases with no gene match: 10. The CDR3 reads CASSDRGTQGETQYF. CDR3 sequence (DNA): TGTGCCAGCAGCGACAGGGGGACACAGGGGGAGACCCAGTACTTC.

The J gene is TRBJ1-2, the V gene TRBV7-8; 11 nucleotides align to TRBD1. V lost 1 base to trimming and J lost 4 bases; unmatched junction nucleotides: 2. Germline V gene sequence: CDR1 SGHVS, CDR2 FQNEAQ. This CDR3 is 15 amino acids long. The CDR3 protein is CASSLGTGGGYGYTF. In nucleotides, the CDR3 is TGTGCCAGCAGCTTAGGGACAGGGGGCGGCTATGGCTACACCTTC. Based on the CDR3 plus reference TRBV7-8 and TRBJ1-2, the full variable domain is GAGVSQSPRYKVAKRGQDVALRCDPISGHVSLFWYQQALGQGPEFLTYFQNEAQLDKSGLPSDRFFAERPEGSVSTLKIQRTQQEDSAVYLCASSLGTGGGYGYTFGSGTRLTVV.

The chain combines TRBV7-2 with TRBJ2-5; TRBD1 matches at 7 bases. The CDR3 loop spans 15 amino acids. The junction had 10 bases not matched to a gene; V was cut back by 4 bases and J by 5 bases. Germline assignment: CDR1 SGHTA and CDR2 FQGNSA. The CDR3 loop reads CASSSAGTVEETQYF. CDR3 bases: TGTGCCAGCAGCTCCGCCGGGACAGTCGAGGAGACCCAGTACTTC. The full variable domain, with the rest looked up from reference TRBV7-2 and TRBJ2-5, is GAGVSQSPSNKVTEKGKDVELRCDPISGHTALYWYRQSLGQGLEFLIYFQGNSAPDKSGLPSDRFSAERTGGSVSTLTIQRTQQEDSAVYLCASSSAGTVEETQYFGPGTRLLVL.

This rearrangement joins TRBV15 to TRBJ2-1, with 10 bases identical to TRBD1. The CDR3 runs 16 residues. Germline trimming cut 1 base from V and 5 bases from J; bases unmatched to any gene: 5. CDR1 is LNHNV, CDR2 YYDKDF, per germline (reference sequence). The CDR3 sequence is CATSRGTGQGNNEQFF. CDR3 DNA sequence: TGTGCCACCAGCAGAGGTACGGGACAGGGGAACAATGAGCAGTTCTTC.

The CDR3 loop is CATSRAAVNTIYF. In DNA, the CDR3 is TGTGCCACGAGCAGGGCCGCCGTAAACACCATATATTTT. The gene calls are TRBV19 and TRBJ1-3; a possible D gene is TRBD1 (5 bases). Trimming took off 10 bases at V and 6 bases at J, with 16 bases between the two ends. Germline CDR1 reads LNHDA; CDR2 reads SQIVND (reference sequence). The CDR3 covers 13 residues.

The chain carries TRBV20-1 and TRBJ2-1; TRBD2 matches at 14 bases. The trim removed 3 bases at V and 2 bases at J, leaving 6 bases unmatched. Germline V gene data show CDR1 as DFQATT and CDR2 as SNEGSKA (reference sequence). CDR3 length: 17 amino acids. Here the CDR3 reads CSASPGLAGVPYNEQFF. In DNA, the CDR3 is TGCAGTGCTAGTCCGGGACTAGCGGGAGTCCCCTACAATGAGCAGTTCTTC.

The chain links TRBV29-1 to TRBJ1-2, with TRBD1 as a possible D gene (5 bases). The CDR3 sequence is 14 residues long. The germline CDR1 and CDR2 sequences are SQVTM and ANQGSEA. V gave up 3 bases and J gave up 2 bases, with 13 bases separating them. CDR3 DNA: TGCAGCGTTGAGACCCCGCCAGGGAACTATGGCTACACCTTC. This sequence encodes CSVETPPGNYGYTF. Variable domain in full (rest from reference TRBV29-1 and TRBJ1-2): SAVISQKPSRDICQRGTSLTIQCQVDSQVTMMFWYRQQPGQSLTLIATANQGSEATYESGFVIDKFPISRPNLTFSTLTVSNMSPEDSSIYLCSVETPPGNYGYTFGSGTRLTVV.

V is TRBV10-3 and J is TRBJ1-4, with D hard to call. The CDR3 consists of 16 residues. Germline loops: CDR1 ENHRY, CDR2 SYGVKD. Between the trimmed V and J ends, which lost 2 bases and 5 bases, there was a span of 15 bases. CDR3 DNA: TGTGCCATCAGTGAGAAATATGGCAGCGAGAATGAAAAACTGTTTTTT. Its translation is CAISEKYGSENEKLFF.

The gene calls are TRBV6-6 and TRBJ2-2, with D tentatively TRBD1 (5 bases). Germline assignment: CDR1 MNHNY and CDR2 SVGAGI (reference sequence). The CDR3 runs to 14 residues. The V and J ends lost 6 bases and 2 bases respectively, with 10 bases between them. CDR3 coding DNA: TGTGCCAGCAGACAGACAGCCAACACCGGGGAGCTGTTTTTT. Translation: CASRQTANTGELFF.

The CDR3 coding sequence is TGTGCCAGCACTTGGGTAATGGGAGGCAATCAGCCCCAGCATTTT. This encodes CASTWVMGGNQPQHF. The chain combines TRBV28 with TRBJ1-5; D not resolved. Germline CDR1 MDHEN, CDR2 SYDVKM. Between the trimmed V and J ends, which lost 7 bases and 2 bases, there was a span of 15 bases. This CDR3 spans 15 amino acids. The full variable domain, its missing parts supplied by reference TRBV28 and TRBJ1-5, is DVKVTQSSRYLVKRTGEKVFLECVQDMDHENMFWYRQDPGLGLRLIYFSYDVKMKEKGDIPEGYSVSREKKERFSLILESASTNQTSMYLCASTWVMGGNQPQHFGDGTRLSIL.

The rearrangement uses TRBV7-3 and TRBJ2-1; maybe TRBD2 (5 bases). Trimming took off 6 bases at V and 10 bases at J, with 16 bases between the two ends. The CDR3 contains 13 residues. CDR1 is SGHTA, CDR2 FQGTGA, per germline. Here the CDR3 reads CASSSHRGSEQFF. The CDR3 coding sequence is TGTGCCAGCAGTTCCCATCGGGGATCCGAGCAGTTCTTC.

The V call is TRBV28, the J call TRBJ2-1; 7 nucleotides line up with TRBD2. Looked up from germline, CDR1 is MDHEN and CDR2 is SYDVKM. The CDR3 runs 18 residues. The J segment lost 0 bases and the V segment lost 2 bases, leaving 10 bases of the junction unmatched. The CDR3 spells CASSLMPSGPSSYNEQFF. The CDR3 region has the DNA TGTGCCAGCAGTTTAATGCCTAGCGGCCCAAGCTCCTACAATGAGCAGTTCTTC.

For the CDR3, the DNA is TGTGCCAGCACTCCAGGGCTTCACAATGAGCAGTTCTTC. Its protein is CASTPGLHNEQFF. The rearrangement uses TRBV12-3 or TRBV12-4 and TRBJ2-1; the D gene is possibly TRBD1 (5 bases). The CDR3 extends over 13 amino acids. V was trimmed by 7 bases and J by 5 bases, leaving 12 bases between them.

This chain connects TRBV27 to TRBJ2-1, with 8 bases aligning to TRBD2. There are 14 residues in the CDR3. Germline CDR1 is MNHEY and CDR2 is SMNVEV (reference sequence). Trimming at V came to 7 bases and at J to 4 bases, leaving 6 bases not matched to a gene. CDR3 protein: CASKALAAYNEQFF. DNA of the CDR3: TGTGCCAGCAAGGCACTAGCGGCTTACAATGAGCAGTTCTTC.

This chain links TRBV6-5 with TRBJ1-1, with 9 bases lining up with TRBD1. The germline CDR1 and CDR2 sequences are MNHEY and SVGAGI. The CDR3 covers 14 residues. Trimming cost V 6 bases and J 1 base; bases outside gene matches: 3. The CDR3 region has the DNA TGTGCCAGCAGGTGGGACAGGGCGAACACTGAAGCTTTCTTT. Translating it yields CASRWDRANTEAFF.